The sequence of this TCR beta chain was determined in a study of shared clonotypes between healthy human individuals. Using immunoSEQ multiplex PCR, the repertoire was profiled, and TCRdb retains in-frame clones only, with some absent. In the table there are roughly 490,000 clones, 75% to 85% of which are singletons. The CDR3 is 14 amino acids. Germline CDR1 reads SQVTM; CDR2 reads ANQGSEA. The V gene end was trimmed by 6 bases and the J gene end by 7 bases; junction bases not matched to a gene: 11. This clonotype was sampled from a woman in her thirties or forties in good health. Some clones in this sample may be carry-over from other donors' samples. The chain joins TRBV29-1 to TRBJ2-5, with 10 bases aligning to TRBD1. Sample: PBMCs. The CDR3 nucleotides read TGCAGCGTACTGGGACAGGGGCAAAGAGGGACCCAGTACTTC. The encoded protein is CSVLGQGQRGTQYF.